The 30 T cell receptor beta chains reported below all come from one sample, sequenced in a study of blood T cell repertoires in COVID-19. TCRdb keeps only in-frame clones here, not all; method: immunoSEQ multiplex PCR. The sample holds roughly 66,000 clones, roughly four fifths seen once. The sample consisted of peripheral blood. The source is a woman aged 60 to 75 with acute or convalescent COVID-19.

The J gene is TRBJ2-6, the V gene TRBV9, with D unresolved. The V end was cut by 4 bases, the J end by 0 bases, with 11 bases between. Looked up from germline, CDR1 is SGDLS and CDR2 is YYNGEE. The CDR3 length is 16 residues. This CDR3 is CASSSPEYSGANVLTF. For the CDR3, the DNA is TGTGCCAGCAGCTCACCAGAATACTCTGGGGCCAACGTCCTGACTTTC.

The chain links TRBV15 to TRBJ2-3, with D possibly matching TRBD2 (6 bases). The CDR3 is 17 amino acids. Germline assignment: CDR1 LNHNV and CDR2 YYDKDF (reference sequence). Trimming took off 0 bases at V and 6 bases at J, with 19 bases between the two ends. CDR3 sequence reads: CATSRDLGGAPRDTQYF. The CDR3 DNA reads TGTGCCACCAGCAGAGATCTGGGGGGAGCCCCCAGGGATACGCAGTATTTT.

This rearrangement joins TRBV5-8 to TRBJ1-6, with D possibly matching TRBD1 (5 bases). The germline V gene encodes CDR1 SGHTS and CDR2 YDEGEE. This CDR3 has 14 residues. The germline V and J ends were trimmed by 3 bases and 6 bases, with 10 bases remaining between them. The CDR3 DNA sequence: TGTGCCAGCAGCTCGGGGGGGTTTAATTCACCCCTCCACTTT. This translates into CASSSGGFNSPLHF.

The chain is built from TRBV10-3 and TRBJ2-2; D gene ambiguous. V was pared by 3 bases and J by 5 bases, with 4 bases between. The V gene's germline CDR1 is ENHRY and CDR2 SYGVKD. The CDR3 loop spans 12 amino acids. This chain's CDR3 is CAISDPTGELFF. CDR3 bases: TGTGCCATCAGTGACCCAACCGGGGAGCTGTTTTTT.

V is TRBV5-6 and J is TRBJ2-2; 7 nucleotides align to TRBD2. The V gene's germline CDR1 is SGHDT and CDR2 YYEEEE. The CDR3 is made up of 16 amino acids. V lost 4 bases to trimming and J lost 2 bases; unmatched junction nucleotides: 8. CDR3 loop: CASSPWVAGNTGELFF. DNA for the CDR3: TGTGCCAGCAGCCCTTGGGTAGCGGGTAACACCGGGGAGCTGTTTTTT.

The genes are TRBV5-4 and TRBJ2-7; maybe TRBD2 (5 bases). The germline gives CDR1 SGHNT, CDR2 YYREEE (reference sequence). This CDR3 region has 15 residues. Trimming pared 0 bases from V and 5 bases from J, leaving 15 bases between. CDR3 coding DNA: TGTGCCAGCAGCTTGGCCAGAGGGCCTGGCGACGAGCAGTACTTC. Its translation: CASSLARGPGDEQYF. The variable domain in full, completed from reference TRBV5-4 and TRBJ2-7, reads ETGVTQSPTHLIKTRGQQVTLRCSSQSGHNTVSWYQQALGQGPQFIFQYYREEENGRGNFPPRFSGLQFPNYSSELNVNALELDDSALYLCASSLARGPGDEQYFGPGTRLTVT.

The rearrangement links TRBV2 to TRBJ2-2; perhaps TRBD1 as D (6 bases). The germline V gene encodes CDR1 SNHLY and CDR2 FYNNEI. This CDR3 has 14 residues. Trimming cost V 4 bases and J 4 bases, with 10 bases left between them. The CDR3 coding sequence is TGTGCCAGCAGTGGGACAGATGTCACCGGGGAGCTGTTTTTT. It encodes CASSGTDVTGELFF. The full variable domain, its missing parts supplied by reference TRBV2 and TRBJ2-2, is EPEVTQTPSHQVTQMGQEVILRCVPISNHLYFYWYRQILGQKVEFLVSFYNNEISEKSEIFDDQFSVERPDGSNFTLKIRSTKLEDSAMYFCASSGTDVTGELFFGEGSRLTVL.

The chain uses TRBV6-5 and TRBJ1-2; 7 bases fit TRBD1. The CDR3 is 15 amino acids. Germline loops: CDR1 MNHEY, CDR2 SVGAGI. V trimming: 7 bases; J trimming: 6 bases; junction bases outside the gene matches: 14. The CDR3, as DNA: TGTGCCAGCAATCCCGGACAGGCCCAATTCCATGGCTACACCTTC. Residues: CASNPGQAQFHGYTF.

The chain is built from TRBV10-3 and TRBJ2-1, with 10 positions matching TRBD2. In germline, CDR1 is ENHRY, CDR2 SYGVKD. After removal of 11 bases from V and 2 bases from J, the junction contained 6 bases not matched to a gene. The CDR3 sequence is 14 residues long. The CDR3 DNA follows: TGTGCCGCCGCAACTAGCGGGACCTACAATGAGCAGTTCTTC. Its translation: CAAATSGTYNEQFF.

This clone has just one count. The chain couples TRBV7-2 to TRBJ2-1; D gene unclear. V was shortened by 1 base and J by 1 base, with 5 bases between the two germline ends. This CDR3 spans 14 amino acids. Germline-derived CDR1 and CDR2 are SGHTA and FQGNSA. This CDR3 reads CASSLGQSYNEQFF. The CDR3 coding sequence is TGTGCCAGCAGCTTAGGGCAGTCCTACAATGAGCAGTTCTTC. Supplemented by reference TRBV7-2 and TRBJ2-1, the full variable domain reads GAGVSQSPSNKVTEKGKDVELRCDPISGHTALYWYRQSLGQGLEFLIYFQGNSAPDKSGLPSDRFSAERTGGSVSTLTIQRTQQEDSAVYLCASSLGQSYNEQFFGPGTRLTVL.

This CDR3 is CASSQGDRDPGNTIYF. The CDR3, as DNA: TGCGCCAGCAGCCAAGGAGACAGGGACCCTGGAAACACCATATATTTT. V usage is TRBV4-1 and J usage is TRBJ1-3, with 7 nucleotides matching TRBD1. This CDR3 comprises 16 residues. Germline CDR1 reads MGHRA; CDR2 reads YSYEKL. Trimming cost V 1 base and J 2 bases; bases outside gene matches: 5.

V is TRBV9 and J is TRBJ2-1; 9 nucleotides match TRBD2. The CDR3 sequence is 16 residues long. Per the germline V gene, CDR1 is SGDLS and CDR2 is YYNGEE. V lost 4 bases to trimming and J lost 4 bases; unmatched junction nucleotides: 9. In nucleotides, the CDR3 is TGTGCCAGCAGCCCCATACTAGCGGGCGGATACAATGAGCAGTTCTTC. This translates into CASSPILAGGYNEQFF.

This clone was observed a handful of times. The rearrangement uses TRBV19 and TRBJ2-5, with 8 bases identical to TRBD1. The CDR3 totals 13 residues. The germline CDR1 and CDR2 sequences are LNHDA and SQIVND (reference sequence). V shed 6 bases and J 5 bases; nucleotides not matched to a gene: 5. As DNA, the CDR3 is TGTGCCAGTAGCCGGACAGGGAAGGAGACCCAGTACTTC. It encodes CASSRTGKETQYF.

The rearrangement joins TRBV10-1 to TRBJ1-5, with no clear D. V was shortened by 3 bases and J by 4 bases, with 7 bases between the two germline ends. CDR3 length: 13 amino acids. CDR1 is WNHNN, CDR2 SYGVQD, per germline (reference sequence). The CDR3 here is CASSESGNQPQHF. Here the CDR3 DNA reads TGCGCCAGCAGTGAAAGCGGTAATCAGCCCCAGCATTTT.

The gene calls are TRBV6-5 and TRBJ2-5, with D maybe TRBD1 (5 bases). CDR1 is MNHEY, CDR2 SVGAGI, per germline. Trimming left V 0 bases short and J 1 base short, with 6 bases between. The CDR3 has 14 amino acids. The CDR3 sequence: CASSYSTGQETQYF. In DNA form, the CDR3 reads TGTGCCAGCAGTTACTCTACAGGCCAAGAGACCCAGTACTTC.

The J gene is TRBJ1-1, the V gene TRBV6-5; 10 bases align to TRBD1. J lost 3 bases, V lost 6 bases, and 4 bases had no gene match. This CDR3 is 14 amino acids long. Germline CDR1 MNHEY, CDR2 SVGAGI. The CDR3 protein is CASSRQGADTEAFF. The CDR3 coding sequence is TGTGCCAGCAGCCGACAGGGGGCGGACACTGAAGCTTTCTTT.

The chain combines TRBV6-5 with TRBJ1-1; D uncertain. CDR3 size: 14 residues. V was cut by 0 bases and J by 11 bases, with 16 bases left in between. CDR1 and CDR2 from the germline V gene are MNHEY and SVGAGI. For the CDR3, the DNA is TGTGCCAGCAGTTACTCGCGCGGGCCGAAACCCGCTTTCTTT. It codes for CASSYSRGPKPAFF.

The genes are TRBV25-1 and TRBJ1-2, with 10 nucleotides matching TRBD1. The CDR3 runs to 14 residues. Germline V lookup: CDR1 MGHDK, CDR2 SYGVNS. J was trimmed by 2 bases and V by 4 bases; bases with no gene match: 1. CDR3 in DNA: TGTGCCAGCAGTGGGACAGGGGGGAACTATGGCTACACCTTC. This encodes CASSGTGGNYGYTF.

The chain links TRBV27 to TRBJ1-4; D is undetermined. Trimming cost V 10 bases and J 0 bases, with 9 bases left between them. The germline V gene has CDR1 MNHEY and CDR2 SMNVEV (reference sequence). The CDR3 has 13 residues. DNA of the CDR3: TGTGCCACTCAGCGAGCAACTAATGAAAAACTGTTTTTT. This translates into CATQRATNEKLFF.

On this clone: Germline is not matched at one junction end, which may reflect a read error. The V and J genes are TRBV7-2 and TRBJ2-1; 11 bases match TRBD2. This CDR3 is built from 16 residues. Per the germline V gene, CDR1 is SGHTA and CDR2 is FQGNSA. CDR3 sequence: CASSLALAGGGNEQFF. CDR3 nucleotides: TGTGCCAGCAGCCTAGCGCTAGCGGGGGGTGGCAATGAGCAGTTCTTC.

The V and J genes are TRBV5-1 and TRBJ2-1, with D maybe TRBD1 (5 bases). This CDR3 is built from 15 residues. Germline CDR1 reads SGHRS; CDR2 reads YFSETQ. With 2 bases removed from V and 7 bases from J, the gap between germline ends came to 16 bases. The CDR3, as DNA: TGCGCCAGCAGCTTACCCAGGGATTTTCAAAATGAGCAGTTCTTC. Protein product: CASSLPRDFQNEQFF. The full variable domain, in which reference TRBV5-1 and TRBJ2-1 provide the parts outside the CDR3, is KAGVTQTPRYLIKTRGQQVTLSCSPISGHRSVSWYQQTPGQGLQFLFEYFSETQRNKGNFPGRFSGRQFSNSRSEMNVSTLELGDSALYLCASSLPRDFQNEQFFGPGTRLTVL.

The CDR3: CASSSRLAGGTGEQYF. The CDR3 DNA reads TGTGCCAGCAGCTCAAGACTAGCGGGGGGAACGGGCGAGCAGTACTTC. The rearrangement uses TRBV7-2 and TRBJ2-7; 13 positions agree with TRBD2. V trimming: 4 bases; J trimming: 6 bases; junction bases outside the gene matches: 9. This CDR3 spans 16 amino acids. Germline loops: CDR1 SGHTA, CDR2 FQGNSA.

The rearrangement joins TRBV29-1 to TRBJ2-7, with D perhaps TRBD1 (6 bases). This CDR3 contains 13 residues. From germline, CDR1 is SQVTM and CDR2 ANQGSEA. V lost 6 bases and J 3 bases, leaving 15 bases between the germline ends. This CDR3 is CSVISTGNYEQYF. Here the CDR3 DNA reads TGCAGCGTAATTTCAACAGGGAACTACGAGCAGTACTTC.

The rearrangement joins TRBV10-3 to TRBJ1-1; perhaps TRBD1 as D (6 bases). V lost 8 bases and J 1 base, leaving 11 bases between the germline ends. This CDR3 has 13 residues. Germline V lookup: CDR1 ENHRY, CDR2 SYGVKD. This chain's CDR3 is CAIRGGGNTEAFF. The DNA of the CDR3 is TGTGCCATCCGGGGGGGCGGGAACACTGAAGCTTTCTTT.

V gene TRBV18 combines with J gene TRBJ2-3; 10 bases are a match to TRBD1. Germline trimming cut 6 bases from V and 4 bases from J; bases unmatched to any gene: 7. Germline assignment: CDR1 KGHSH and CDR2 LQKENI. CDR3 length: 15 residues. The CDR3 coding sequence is TGTGCCAGCTCTAGACAGGGGGCGATTGCAGATACGCAGTATTTT. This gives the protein CASSRQGAIADTQYF.

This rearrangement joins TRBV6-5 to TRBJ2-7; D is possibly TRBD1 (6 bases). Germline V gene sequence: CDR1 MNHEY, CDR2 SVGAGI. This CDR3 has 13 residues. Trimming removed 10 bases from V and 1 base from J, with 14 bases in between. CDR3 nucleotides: TGTGCCACCTCGACAGGAGAGTCCTACGAGCAGTACTTC. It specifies CATSTGESYEQYF.

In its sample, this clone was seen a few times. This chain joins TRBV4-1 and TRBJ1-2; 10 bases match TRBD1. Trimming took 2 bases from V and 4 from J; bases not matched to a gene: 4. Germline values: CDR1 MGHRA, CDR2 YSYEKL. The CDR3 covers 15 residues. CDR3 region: CASSQTGQGIYGYTF. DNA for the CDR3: TGCGCCAGCAGCCAAACGGGACAGGGGATCTATGGCTACACCTTC.

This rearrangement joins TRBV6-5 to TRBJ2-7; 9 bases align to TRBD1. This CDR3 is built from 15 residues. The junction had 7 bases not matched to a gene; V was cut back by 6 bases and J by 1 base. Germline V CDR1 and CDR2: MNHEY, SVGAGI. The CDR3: CASRATGTGSYEQYF. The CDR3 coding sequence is TGTGCCAGCAGAGCCACCGGGACAGGGTCCTACGAGCAGTACTTC.

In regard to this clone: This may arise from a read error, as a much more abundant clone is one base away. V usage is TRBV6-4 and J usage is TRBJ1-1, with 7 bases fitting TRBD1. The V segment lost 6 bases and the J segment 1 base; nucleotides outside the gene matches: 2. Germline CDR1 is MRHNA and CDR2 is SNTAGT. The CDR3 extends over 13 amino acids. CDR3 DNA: TGTGCCAGCAGCCGGACAGGGAACACTGAAGCTTTCTTT. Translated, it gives CASSRTGNTEAFF.

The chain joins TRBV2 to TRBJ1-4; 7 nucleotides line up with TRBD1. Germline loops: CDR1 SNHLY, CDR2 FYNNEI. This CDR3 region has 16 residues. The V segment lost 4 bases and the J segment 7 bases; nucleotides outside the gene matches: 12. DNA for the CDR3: TGTGCCAGCAGTGGTGACAGGGTAACCTCTGGTGAAAAACTGTTTTTT. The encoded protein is CASSGDRVTSGEKLFF.